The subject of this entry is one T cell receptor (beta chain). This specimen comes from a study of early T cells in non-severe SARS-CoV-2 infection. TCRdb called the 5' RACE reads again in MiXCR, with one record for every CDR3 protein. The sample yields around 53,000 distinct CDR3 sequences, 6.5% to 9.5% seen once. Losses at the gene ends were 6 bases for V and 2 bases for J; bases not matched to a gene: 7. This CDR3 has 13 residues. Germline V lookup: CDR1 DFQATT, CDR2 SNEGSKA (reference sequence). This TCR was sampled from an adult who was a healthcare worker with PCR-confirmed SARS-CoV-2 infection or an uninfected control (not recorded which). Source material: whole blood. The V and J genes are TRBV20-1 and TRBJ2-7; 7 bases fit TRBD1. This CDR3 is CSATGTAAYEQYF. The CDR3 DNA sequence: TGCAGTGCCACCGGGACAGCTGCCTACGAGCAGTACTTC.